The 31 T cell receptor beta chains below come from one sample, sequenced in a study of T cell responses to AZD1222 COVID-19 vaccine. Using immunoSEQ multiplex PCR, the repertoire was profiled, and TCRdb retains in-frame clones only, with some absent. The sample lists around 170,000 clones, about 86% occurring once. The source was peripheral blood, collected 28 days after the second AZD1222 dose. Receptors originate from an adult who received the AZD1222 COVID-19 vaccine.

The chain joins TRBV6-1 to TRBJ2-2; D possibly uses TRBD1 or TRBD2 (5 bases each). V lost 3 bases to trimming and J lost 1 base, with 9 bases between them. The CDR3 totals 15 residues. CDR1 and CDR2 (germline): MNHNS, SASEGT. The CDR3 here is CASSEPGLNTGELFF. In DNA form, the CDR3 reads TGTGCCAGCAGTGAGCCGGGGCTGAACACCGGGGAGCTGTTTTTT.

The chain employs TRBV11-1 and TRBJ2-1; a weak D match, TRBD1 (6 bases). Per germline, CDR1 SGHAT and CDR2 FQDESV (reference sequence). Trimming removed 5 bases at V and 1 base at J, with 9 bases between. CDR3 length equals 14 residues. CDR3 nucleotide sequence: TGTGCCAGCAGCCTTAGGGGGTCCTACAATGAGCAGTTCTTC. This codes for CASSLRGSYNEQFF.

This chain uses TRBV19 with TRBJ1-2, with D possibly being TRBD1 (5 bases). Germline V lookup: CDR1 LNHDA, CDR2 SQIVND (reference sequence). The CDR3 loop spans 17 amino acids. V shed 3 bases and J shed 2 bases, with 19 bases lying between them. CDR3 sequence: CASSIAWIAQGNYGYTF. CDR3 nucleotide sequence: TGTGCCAGTAGTATTGCCTGGATCGCCCAGGGCAACTATGGCTACACCTTC. Variable domain in full (rest from reference TRBV19 and TRBJ1-2): DGGITQSPKYLFRKEGQNVTLSCEQNLNHDAMYWYRQDPGQGLRLIYYSQIVNDFQKGDIAEGYSVSREKKESFPLTVTSAQKNPTAFYLCASSIAWIAQGNYGYTFGSGTRLTVV.

V and J are TRBV6-5 and TRBJ2-2, with D tentatively TRBD1 (6 bases). The germline V gene encodes CDR1 MNHEY and CDR2 SVGAGI. Trimming pared 6 bases from V and 5 bases from J, leaving 16 bases between. The CDR3 covers 15 residues. The CDR3 DNA reads TGTGCCAGCAGGTCGACAGGAGATGTTACCGGGGAGCTGTTTTTT. Translating it yields CASRSTGDVTGELFF.

V usage is TRBV27 and J usage is TRBJ1-4; the match to TRBD1 covers 8 bases. This CDR3 is built from 17 residues. CDR1 and CDR2 (germline): MNHEY, SMNVEV (reference sequence). Trimming cost V 3 bases and J 3 bases; bases outside gene matches: 9. The DNA of the CDR3 is TGTGCCAGCAGTTTCTCGACCCAGGGGGCCGCTAATGAAAAACTGTTTTTT. Its translation is CASSFSTQGAANEKLFF.

Only a few counts were recorded for this clone. This chain links TRBV18 with TRBJ1-1; D gene uncertain. CDR3 length equals 13 residues. Per germline, CDR1 KGHSH and CDR2 LQKENI. The ends were cut back, 6 bases at V and 2 bases at J, with 10 bases in the middle. This chain's CDR3 is CASSAGDNTEAFF. The CDR3 DNA follows: TGTGCCAGCTCGGCCGGAGACAACACTGAAGCTTTCTTT.

V and J are TRBV29-1 and TRBJ1-2; D is unresolved. This CDR3 has 12 residues. The V gene lost 4 bases and the J gene lost 4 bases, with 10 bases spanning the gap. The germline V gene has CDR1 SQVTM and CDR2 ANQGSEA. This CDR3 reads CSVGRNRYGYTF. For the CDR3, the DNA is TGCAGCGTTGGTAGGAACCGCTATGGCTACACCTTC.

The gene calls are TRBV7-3 and TRBJ2-3, with 8 bases that match TRBD2. The CDR3 consists of 14 residues. Germline V gives CDR1 SGHTA, CDR2 FQGTGA. The V segment lost 2 bases and the J segment 6 bases; nucleotides outside the gene matches: 4. The CDR3 loop is CASSLSVAGDTQYF. The CDR3 DNA sequence: TGTGCCAGCAGCTTATCCGTAGCGGGGGATACGCAGTATTTT. Full variable domain (outside the CDR3, taken from reference TRBV7-3 and TRBJ2-3): GAGVSQTPSNKVTEKGKYVELRCDPISGHTALYWYRQSLGQGPEFLIYFQGTGAADDSGLPNDRFFAVRPEGSVSTLKIQRTERGDSAVYLCASSLSVAGDTQYFGPGTRLTVL.

The chain links TRBV7-3 to TRBJ1-1; D not certain. This CDR3 contains 13 residues. V lost 4 bases to trimming and J lost 1 base, with 7 bases between them. The germline V gene encodes CDR1 SGHTA and CDR2 FQGTGA. The CDR3 reads CASSSYRNTEAFF. The CDR3 region has the DNA TGTGCCAGCAGCTCGTACAGGAACACTGAAGCTTTCTTT.

The chain employs TRBV10-3 and TRBJ1-2; D uncertain. V lost 2 bases to trimming and J lost 2 bases, with 12 bases between them. Germline-derived CDR1 and CDR2 are ENHRY and SYGVKD. CDR3 length: 15 amino acids. The CDR3 protein is CAISEGVRQNYGYTF. Here the CDR3 DNA reads TGTGCCATCAGTGAGGGGGTGAGACAAAACTATGGCTACACCTTC.

The chain couples TRBV5-6 to TRBJ1-2, with 9 bases matching TRBD1. V trimming: 7 bases; J trimming: 4 bases; junction bases outside the gene matches: 14. The germline gives CDR1 SGHDT, CDR2 YYEEEE. The CDR3 loop spans 16 amino acids. The CDR3 region is CASWGTGHALGYGYTF. Written as DNA, the CDR3 is TGTGCCAGCTGGGGGACAGGGCACGCCTTGGGCTATGGCTACACCTTC.

J is TRBJ2-3 and V is TRBV9, with D tentatively TRBD1 (5 bases). The CDR3 length is 14 residues. V lost 3 bases, J lost 7 bases, and 15 bases lay in between. The germline CDR1 and CDR2 sequences are SGDLS and YYNGEE. The CDR3 reads CASSGGRTQHTQYF. CDR3 nucleotides: TGTGCCAGCAGCGGGGGAAGGACACAGCATACGCAGTATTTT. Variable domain in full (rest from reference TRBV9 and TRBJ2-3): DSGVTQTPKHLITATGQRVTLRCSPRSGDLSVYWYQQSLDQGLQFLIQYYNGEERAKGNILERFSAQQFPDLHSELNLSSLELGDSALYFCASSGGRTQHTQYFGPGTRLTVL.

In this sample, this clone turned up a few times. The rearrangement uses TRBV5-6 and TRBJ2-5; D is possibly TRBD1 or TRBD2 (6 bases each). The V end lost 4 bases, the J end lost 4 bases, and 14 bases lay between the germline ends. Germline V gives CDR1 SGHDT, CDR2 YYEEEE. This CDR3 is 14 amino acids long. The CDR3 nucleotides read TGTGCCAGCAGCGGCGTAGGGGGAGGAGAGACCCAGTACTTC. Its translation is CASSGVGGGETQYF.

The chain has TRBV5-1 and TRBJ2-2; D is undetermined. The CDR3 has 15 amino acids. Germline V gene sequence: CDR1 SGHRS, CDR2 YFSETQ. Deletions cut 4 bases from V and 1 base from J, with 11 bases between. In DNA, the CDR3 is TGCGCCAGCAGCGGCGTTATTGGGAACACCGGGGAGCTGTTTTTT. Translating gives CASSGVIGNTGELFF.

The chain joins TRBV7-3 to TRBJ2-7; tentatively, D is TRBD1 or TRBD2 (5 bases each). CDR1 and CDR2 (germline): SGHTA, FQGTGA. The CDR3 runs to 13 residues. Trimming pared 1 base from V and 3 bases from J, leaving 7 bases between. CDR3 in amino acids: CASSLNGGYEQYF. The CDR3 DNA is TGTGCCAGCAGCTTAAATGGGGGCTACGAGCAGTACTTC.

The rearrangement joins TRBV5-1 to TRBJ1-1, with D perhaps TRBD1 (5 bases). The CDR3 is made up of 14 amino acids. Germline CDR1 and CDR2: SGHRS and YFSETQ. V gave up 4 bases and J gave up 5 bases, with 15 bases separating them. Here the CDR3 reads CASSPVGGETEAFF. The CDR3 DNA sequence: TGCGCCAGCAGCCCGGTTGGGGGGGAGACTGAAGCTTTCTTT. Based on the CDR3 plus reference TRBV5-1 and TRBJ1-1, the full variable domain is KAGVTQTPRYLIKTRGQQVTLSCSPISGHRSVSWYQQTPGQGLQFLFEYFSETQRNKGNFPGRFSGRQFSNSRSEMNVSTLELGDSALYLCASSPVGGETEAFFGQGTRLTVV.

This chain links TRBV5-8 with TRBJ2-7, with D tentatively TRBD1 (5 bases). V dropped 1 base and J dropped 9 bases, with 5 bases sitting between them. Germline loops: CDR1 SGHTS, CDR2 YDEGEE. The CDR3 is 10 residues long. CDR3: CASSLTGQYF. Written as DNA, the CDR3 is TGTGCCAGCAGCTTGACAGGGCAGTACTTC.

The genes are TRBV20-1 and TRBJ2-1; maybe TRBD2 (5 bases). Germline V gene sequence: CDR1 DFQATT, CDR2 SNEGSKA (reference sequence). This CDR3 contains 14 residues. V was cut by 3 bases and J by 2 bases, with 11 bases left in between. DNA for the CDR3: TGCAGTGCTAGTAGAGGGTCCACCTACAATGAGCAGTTCTTC. It encodes CSASRGSTYNEQFF.

The CDR3 DNA is TGTGCCAGTAGTATGCCCCGGGACAGAGGTTCGGATGAGCAGTTCTTC. Translation gives CASSMPRDRGSDEQFF. V and J are TRBV19 and TRBJ2-1, with TRBD1 matching 7 bases. With V trimmed by 3 bases and J by 8 bases, 13 bases remained unmatched. In germline, CDR1 is LNHDA, CDR2 SQIVND (reference sequence). The CDR3 consists of 16 residues.

The CDR3 bases are TGTGCCAGCAGCTCCCGGGGACAGTCGAAGGTGGCCCAGCATTTT. Residues: CASSSRGQSKVAQHF. The rearrangement joins TRBV7-2 to TRBJ1-5, with TRBD1 identical over 7 bases. The CDR3 spans 15 residues. CDR1 is SGHTA and CDR2 is FQGNSA in the germline V gene. The J segment lost 11 bases and the V segment lost 4 bases, leaving 14 bases of the junction unmatched.

The V call is TRBV6-1, the J call TRBJ1-5; D is ambiguous. V was pared by 3 bases and J by 4 bases, with 7 bases between. Germline V CDR1 and CDR2: MNHNS, SASEGT. The CDR3 covers 13 residues. The CDR3, as DNA: TGTGCCAGCAGTGACCTGGGAAATCAGCCCCAGCATTTT. This sequence encodes CASSDLGNQPQHF.

The rearrangement joins TRBV7-8 to TRBJ1-2; 9 bases fit TRBD1. The CDR3 sequence is 19 residues long. Losses at the gene ends were 2 bases for V and 0 bases for J; bases not matched to a gene: 13. Germline assignment: CDR1 SGHVS and CDR2 FQNEAQ. The CDR3 sequence is CASSLLGRDRVLANYGYTF. Written as DNA, the CDR3 is TGTGCCAGCAGCTTACTCGGCCGGGACAGGGTCTTAGCTAACTATGGCTACACCTTC. The full variable domain, with the rest looked up from reference TRBV7-8 and TRBJ1-2, is GAGVSQSPRYKVAKRGQDVALRCDPISGHVSLFWYQQALGQGPEFLTYFQNEAQLDKSGLPSDRFFAERPEGSVSTLKIQRTQQEDSAVYLCASSLLGRDRVLANYGYTFGSGTRLTVV.

The chain has TRBV12-3 or TRBV12-4 and TRBJ1-5, with D tentatively TRBD1 (5 bases). This CDR3 is built from 12 residues. Deletions cut 3 bases from V and 6 bases from J, with 6 bases between. CDR3 residues: CASSLGGQPQHF. The CDR3 DNA is TGTGCCAGCAGTTTGGGGGGTCAGCCCCAGCATTTT.

The rearrangement joins TRBV3-1 (or the pseudogene TRBV3-2) to TRBJ2-3, with 15 positions matching TRBD2. The CDR3 covers 21 residues. The V segment lost 8 bases and the J segment 0 bases; nucleotides outside the gene matches: 18. Per the germline V gene, CDR1 is LGHDT and CDR2 is YNNKEL (reference sequence). DNA of the CDR3: TGTGCCAGCCACGCGAAGATCGGGACTAGCGGGGGGAAATCTAGCACAGATACGCAGTATTTT. It specifies CASHAKIGTSGGKSSTDTQYF.

V and J are TRBV30 and TRBJ2-2; D gene uncertain. V shed 0 bases and J shed 3 bases, with 11 bases lying between them. Germline CDR1 and CDR2: GTSNPN and SVGIG (reference sequence). The CDR3 is 15 residues long. DNA for the CDR3: TGTGCCTGGAGTGTAGGGCGGTATGACACCGGGGAGCTGTTTTTT. Its protein is CAWSVGRYDTGELFF.

V is TRBV4-3 and J is TRBJ2-1; 9 bases line up with TRBD1. The CDR3 sequence is 17 residues long. In germline, CDR1 is LGHNA, CDR2 YSLEER. The V and J ends lost 1 base and 3 bases, in that order; junction bases with no gene match: 7. CDR3 region: CASSQGPTGGLYNEQFF. In nucleotides, the CDR3 is TGCGCCAGCAGCCAAGGGCCGACAGGGGGACTCTACAATGAGCAGTTCTTC.

This chain links TRBV4-2 with TRBJ1-1, with D possibly matching TRBD1 (6 bases). V gave up 5 bases and J gave up 4 bases, with 20 bases separating them. This CDR3 has 16 amino acids. Germline V gene sequence: CDR1 LGHNA, CDR2 YNFKEQ. As DNA, the CDR3 is TGTGCCAGCAGCTCCGATACAGGGTCCCTGGGCACTGAAGCTTTCTTT. The encoded protein is CASSSDTGSLGTEAFF.

The chain has TRBV2 and TRBJ1-2; TRBD1 agrees at 8 bases. The germline gives CDR1 SNHLY, CDR2 FYNNEI. The J segment lost 6 bases and the V segment lost 8 bases, leaving 8 bases of the junction unmatched. This CDR3 comprises 13 residues. CDR3 sequence (DNA): TGTGCCAGCGTCCTTGGACAGGGAAATGGCTACACCTTC. This encodes CASVLGQGNGYTF. The whole variable domain, filled in from reference TRBV2 and TRBJ1-2, reads EPEVTQTPSHQVTQMGQEVILRCVPISNHLYFYWYRQILGQKVEFLVSFYNNEISEKSEIFDDQFSVERPDGSNFTLKIRSTKLEDSAMYFCASVLGQGNGYTFGSGTRLTVV.

The V gene is TRBV4-3, the J gene TRBJ2-7; 8 bases agree with TRBD1. Unmatched junction bases numbered 7, after V lost 1 base and J lost 5 bases. The V gene's germline CDR1 is LGHNA and CDR2 YSLEER. There are 15 residues in the CDR3. CDR3 region: CASSQVLDRVNEQYF. The DNA of the CDR3 is TGCGCCAGCAGCCAAGTTTTGGACAGGGTAAACGAGCAGTACTTC.

V gene TRBV2 combines with J gene TRBJ1-3; TRBD1 might be the D (6 bases). V lost 10 bases to trimming and J lost 4 bases, with 14 bases between them. The germline CDR1 and CDR2 sequences are SNHLY and FYNNEI. This CDR3 comprises 13 residues. The CDR3, as DNA: TGTGCCATCAGGGCCGGGACAGGAAACACCATATATTTT. This sequence encodes CAIRAGTGNTIYF.

This clone was detected a few times. The chain recombines TRBV10-3 with TRBJ1-1, with TRBD1 as a possible D gene (5 bases). The CDR3 sequence is 14 residues long. V was clipped by 3 bases and J by 5 bases, with 13 bases between them. Germline V gene lookup returns CDR1 ENHRY and CDR2 SYGVKD. This CDR3 is CAISDRQGDTEAFF. The CDR3 DNA sequence: TGTGCCATCAGTGATAGGCAGGGAGATACTGAAGCTTTCTTT.